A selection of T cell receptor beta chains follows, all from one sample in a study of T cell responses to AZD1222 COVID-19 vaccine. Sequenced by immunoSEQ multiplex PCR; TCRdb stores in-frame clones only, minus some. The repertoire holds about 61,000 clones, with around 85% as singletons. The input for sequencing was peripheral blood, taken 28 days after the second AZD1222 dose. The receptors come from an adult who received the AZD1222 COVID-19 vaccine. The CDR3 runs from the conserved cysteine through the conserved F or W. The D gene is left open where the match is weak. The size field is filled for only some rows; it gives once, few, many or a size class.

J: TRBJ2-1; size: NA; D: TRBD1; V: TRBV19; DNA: TGTGCCAGTAGTAGATGGACAGGGGGCAATGAGCAGTTCTTC; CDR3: CASSRWTGGNEQFF
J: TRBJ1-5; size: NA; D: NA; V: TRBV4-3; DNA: TGCGCCAGCAGCCTACACGCAGGGTTGGATCAGCCCCAGCATTTT; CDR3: CASSLHAGLDQPQHF
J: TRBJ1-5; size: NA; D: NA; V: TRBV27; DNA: TGTGCCAGCAGTTTAAACAGTGGGGGTCAGCCCCAGCATTTT; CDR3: CASSLNSGGQPQHF
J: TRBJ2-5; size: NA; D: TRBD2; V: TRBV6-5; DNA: TGTGCCAGCAGTTACGACGGGGCGGGAGGAGAGACCCAGTACTTC; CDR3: CASSYDGAGGETQYF
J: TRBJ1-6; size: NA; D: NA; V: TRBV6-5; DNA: TGTGCCAGCAGTTCCACCCAGGGGTATAATTCACCCCTCCACTTT; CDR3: CASSSTQGYNSPLHF
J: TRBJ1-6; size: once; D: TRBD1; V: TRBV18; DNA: TGTGCCAGCTCACCACCGGGGACAGGGACTTCACCCCTCCACTTT; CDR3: CASSPPGTGTSPLHF
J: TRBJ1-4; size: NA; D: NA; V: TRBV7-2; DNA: TGTGCCAGCAGCTTAGGGGGGGGGACTAATGAAAAACTGTTTTTT; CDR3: CASSLGGGTNEKLFF
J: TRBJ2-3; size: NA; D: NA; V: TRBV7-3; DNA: TGTGCCAGCAGCCTGACGGGGGATACGCAGTATTTT; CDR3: CASSLTGDTQYF
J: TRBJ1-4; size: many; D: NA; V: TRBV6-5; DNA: TGTGCCAGCAGTCCCTCGGGGAGGCAACTGTTTTTT; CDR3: CASSPSGRQLFF
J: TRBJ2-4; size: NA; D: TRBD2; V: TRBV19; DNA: TGTGCCAGTAGTATAATGGGACTAGCGGACAAAAACATTCAGTACTTC; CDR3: CASSIMGLADKNIQYF
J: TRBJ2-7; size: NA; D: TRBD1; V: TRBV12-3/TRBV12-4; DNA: TGTGCCAGCAGTTTAGCCAGGGGGCTTCAGTACTTC; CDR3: CASSLARGLQYF
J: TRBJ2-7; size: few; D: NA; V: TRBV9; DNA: TGTGCCAGCAGCCCCACCGGCAGATCCTACGAGCAGTACTTC; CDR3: CASSPTGRSYEQYF
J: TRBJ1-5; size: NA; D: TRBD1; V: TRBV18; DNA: TGTGCCAGCGCACAGGGGGCTGATCAGCCCCAGCATTTT; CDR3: CASAQGADQPQHF
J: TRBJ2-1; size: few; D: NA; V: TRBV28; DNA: TGTGCCAGCAGTGACTCGCCCCAGGGGTACAATGAGCAGTTCTTC; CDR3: CASSDSPQGYNEQFF
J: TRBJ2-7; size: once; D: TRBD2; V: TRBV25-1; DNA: TGTGCCAGCAGTGAAAGCGGGGCGGGGTACGAGCAGTACTTC; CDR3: CASSESGAGYEQYF
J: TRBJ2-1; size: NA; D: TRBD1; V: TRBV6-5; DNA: TGTGCCAGCAGCCGCGGACAGGGGAACTACAATGAGCAGTTCTTC; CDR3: CASSRGQGNYNEQFF
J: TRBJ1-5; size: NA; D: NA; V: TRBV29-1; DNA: TGCAGCGTTCAACACGCCCAGGGAGGACAGCCCCAGCATTTT; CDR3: CSVQHAQGGQPQHF
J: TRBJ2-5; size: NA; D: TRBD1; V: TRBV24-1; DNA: TGTGCCACCAGTGATTCCGGGACAGGGGCCGGGGAGACCCAGTACTTC; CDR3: CATSDSGTGAGETQYF
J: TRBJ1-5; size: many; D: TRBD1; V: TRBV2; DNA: TGTGCCAGCAGTGTGGGACAGAGCCAGCCCCAGCATTTT; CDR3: CASSVGQSQPQHF
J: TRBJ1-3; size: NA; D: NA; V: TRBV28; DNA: TGTGCCAGCAGCACCAGGGCTGGAAACACCATATATTTT; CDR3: CASSTRAGNTIYF
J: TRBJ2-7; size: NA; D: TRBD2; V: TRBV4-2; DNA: TGTGCCAGCAGCCATGGAGCGGGAGAAGGCTACGAGCAGTACTTC; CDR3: CASSHGAGEGYEQYF
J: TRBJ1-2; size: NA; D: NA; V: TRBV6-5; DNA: TGTGCCAGCAGTTACATCCAGTCCGGTGGCTACACCTTC; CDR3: CASSYIQSGGYTF
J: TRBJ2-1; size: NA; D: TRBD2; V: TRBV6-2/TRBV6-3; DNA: TGTGCCAGCAGTTCCGCCGGAAGCGGGACGTTCTACAATGAGCAGTTCTTC; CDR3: CASSSAGSGTFYNEQFF
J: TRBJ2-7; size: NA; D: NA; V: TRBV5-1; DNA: TGCGCCAGCAGCTTGGAGAGGGGGGGTCACGAGCAGTACTTC; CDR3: CASSLERGGHEQYF
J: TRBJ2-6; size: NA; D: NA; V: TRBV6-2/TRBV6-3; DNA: TGTGCCAGCAGTGCTGACGGCTCTGGGGCCAACGTCCTGACTTTC; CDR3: CASSADGSGANVLTF
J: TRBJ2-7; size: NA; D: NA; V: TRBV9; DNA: TGTGCCAGCAGCGTAGAGCAGAAGTACGAGCAGTACTTC; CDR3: CASSVEQKYEQYF
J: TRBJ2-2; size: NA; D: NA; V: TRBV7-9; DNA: TGTGCCAGCTCGGGGGGCAGGGTGGTCGCCGGGGAGCTGTTTTTT; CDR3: CASSGGRVVAGELFF
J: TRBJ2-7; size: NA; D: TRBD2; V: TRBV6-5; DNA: TGTGCCAGCAGCCGGACTAGCGGTACCTACGAGCAGTACTTC; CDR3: CASSRTSGTYEQYF
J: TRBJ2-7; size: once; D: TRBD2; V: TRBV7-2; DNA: TGTGCCAGCAGCTTAGTTCGAATAGCGGGGAAGGGCTACGAGCAGTACTTC; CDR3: CASSLVRIAGKGYEQYF
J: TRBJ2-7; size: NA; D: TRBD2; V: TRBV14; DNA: TGTGCCAGCAGCTCTAGCGGGAGTGCCTCCTTCGAGCAGTACTTC; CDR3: CASSSSGSASFEQYF
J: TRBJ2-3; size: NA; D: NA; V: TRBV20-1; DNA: TGCAGTGCTAGTTGGCAGGAGAGCACAGATACGCAGTATTTT; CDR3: CSASWQESTDTQYF
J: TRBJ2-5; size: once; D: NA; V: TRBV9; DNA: TGTGCCAGCAGAAGGGAACCACAAGAGACCCAGTACTTC; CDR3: CASRREPQETQYF
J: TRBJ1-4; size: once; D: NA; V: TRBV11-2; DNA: TGTGCCAGCAGCTTAGCCAGCGCAACTAATGAAAAACTGTTTTTT; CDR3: CASSLASATNEKLFF
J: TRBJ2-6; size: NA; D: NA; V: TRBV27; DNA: TGTGCCAGCAGTACAGGGCGAGGGGCCAACGTCCTGACTTTC; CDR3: CASSTGRGANVLTF
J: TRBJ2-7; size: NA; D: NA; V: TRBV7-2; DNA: TGTGCCAGCAGCAGAACGTCCTACGAGCAGTACTTC; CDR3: CASSRTSYEQYF
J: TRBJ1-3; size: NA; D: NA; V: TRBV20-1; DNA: TGCAGTGCTAGTGGGGCCCTCTCTGGAAACACCATATATTTT; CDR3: CSASGALSGNTIYF
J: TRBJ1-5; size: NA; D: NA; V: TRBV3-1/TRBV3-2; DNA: TGTGCCAGCAGCCAAGATCGGGGGCGAAGCAATCAGCCCCAGCATTTT; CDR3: CASSQDRGRSNQPQHF
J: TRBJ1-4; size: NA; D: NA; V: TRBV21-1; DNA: TGTGCCAGCAGCAAGGTGGCGTCGAATGAAAAACTGTTTTTT; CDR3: CASSKVASNEKLFF
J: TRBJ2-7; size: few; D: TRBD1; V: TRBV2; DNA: TGTGCCAGCCGACAGGGGACCTACGAGCAGTACTTC; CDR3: CASRQGTYEQYF
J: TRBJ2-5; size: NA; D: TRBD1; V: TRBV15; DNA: TGTGCCACCAGCACTTCCGGCGGACAGGGCGTGACCCAGTACTTC; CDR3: CATSTSGGQGVTQYF
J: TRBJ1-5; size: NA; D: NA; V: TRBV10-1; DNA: TGCGCCAGCAGAGCGAGGTTAAACAAGAATCAGCCCCAGCATTTT; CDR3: CASRARLNKNQPQHF
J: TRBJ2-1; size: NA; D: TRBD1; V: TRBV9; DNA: TGTGCCAGCAGCGTAGTACAGGGGGCGACCAATGAGCAGTTCTTC; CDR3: CASSVVQGATNEQFF
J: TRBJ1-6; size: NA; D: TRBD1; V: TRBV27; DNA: TGTGCCAATAGACACATAGCCGGGACAGAAAGGTTGAGCTCCTATAATTCACCCCTCCACTTT; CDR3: CANRHIAGTERLSSYNSPLHF
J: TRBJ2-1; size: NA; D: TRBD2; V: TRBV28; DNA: TGTGCCAGCAGTCTAACACGGTCCTTAGCGGGAGGGGGGAATGAGCAGTTCTTC; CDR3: CASSLTRSLAGGGNEQFF
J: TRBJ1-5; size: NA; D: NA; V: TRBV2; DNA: TGTGCCAGCAGTGAAGACAGGCATCAGCCCCAGCATTTT; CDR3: CASSEDRHQPQHF
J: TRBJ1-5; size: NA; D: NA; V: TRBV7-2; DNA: TGTGCCAGCAGCTTAGGGAGGGGGAGGGGCAATCAGCCCCAGCATTTT; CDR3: CASSLGRGRGNQPQHF
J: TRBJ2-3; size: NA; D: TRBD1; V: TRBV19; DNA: TGTGCCAGTAGTAAAAACAGGGGGCGAGCCTTAACAGATACGCAGTATTTT; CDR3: CASSKNRGRALTDTQYF
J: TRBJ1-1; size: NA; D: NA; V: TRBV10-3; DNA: TGTGCCATCAGGGTAGGAGGGGACACTGAAGCTTTCTTT; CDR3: CAIRVGGDTEAFF
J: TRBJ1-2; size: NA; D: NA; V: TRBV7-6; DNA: TGTGCCAGCAGCTTCTTAACGACAGACTTGAACTATGGCTACACCTTC; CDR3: CASSFLTTDLNYGYTF
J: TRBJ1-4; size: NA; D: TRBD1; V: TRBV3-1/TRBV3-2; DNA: TGTGCCAGCAGCCAAATAACAGGGGGCCTGCCAAAACTGTTTTTT; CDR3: CASSQITGGLPKLFF
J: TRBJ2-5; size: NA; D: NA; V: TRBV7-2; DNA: TGTGCCAGCAGCTTGTCCCTAGGGGGGGAGACCCAGTACTTC; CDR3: CASSLSLGGETQYF